A single sample is the source of the 12 T cell receptor beta chains below, sequenced in a study of blood T cells in healthy people across ages. The second PCR ran about 6 to 12 cycles with a sample-barcoded 5' primer and J-beta primers. TCRdb reprocessed the 5' RACE reads via MiXCR and lists one record per CDR3 protein. This repertoire shows 780,000 or so distinct CDR3 sequences, roughly 25% found once; its top ten account for under 4.5%. A further study also used this sample, focusing on T cells of mothers and their children.

The sample comprised blood. These receptors originate from a boy between 10 and 17 years old in good health.

This clonotype was seen a handful of times. V usage is TRBV6-5 and J usage is TRBJ1-1, with no clear D. Germline assignment: CDR1 MNHEY and CDR2 SVGAGI. The CDR3 is 18 amino acids. V shed 0 bases and J shed 0 bases, with 17 bases lying between them. The CDR3 reads CASSYSPGSPYMNTEAFF. CDR3 bases: TGTGCCAGCAGTTACTCCCCCGGGTCCCCCTACATGAACACTGAAGCTTTCTTT.

About this clonotype itself: Compared with germline, one end of the junction differs, possibly owing to a read error. The chain employs TRBV14 and TRBJ1-2; 8 bases map to TRBD1. In germline, CDR1 is SGHDN, CDR2 FVKESK. The CDR3 contains 10 residues. The CDR3 DNA reads TGTGCCAGCAGCCCCCGGGACAGGAGCTTC. Translation: CASSPRDRSF.

V and J are TRBV5-5 and TRBJ2-7; no firm D call. Trimming removed 4 bases from V and 2 bases from J, with 13 bases in between. CDR1 and CDR2 (germline): SGHKS, YYEKEE (reference sequence). The CDR3 extends over 14 amino acids. The CDR3 bases are TGTGCCAGCAGCCCCTCCTGGGGAACCTACGAGCAGTACTTC. This gives the protein CASSPSWGTYEQYF.

This chain links TRBV20-1 with TRBJ2-5; tentative D call: TRBD2 (5 bases). The J call may not be correct, given that the DNA end is closer to TRBJ2-1. Germline loops: CDR1 DFQATT, CDR2 SNEGSKA (reference sequence). The CDR3 has 13 residues. CDR3 in DNA: TGCAGTGCTGGGAGTACCTGGGGCAATGAGCAGTTCTTC. Protein sequence: CSAGSTWGNEQFF.

This clonotype has just a few counts. V is TRBV4-1 and J is TRBJ2-7, with 8 bases identical to TRBD1. Germline V gives CDR1 MGHRA, CDR2 YSYEKL. This CDR3 spans 15 amino acids. With V trimmed by 3 bases and J by 4 bases, 8 bases remained unmatched. CDR3 sequence: CASSHSTGGSYEQYF. CDR3 coding DNA: TGCGCCAGCAGCCATTCAACAGGGGGTTCGTACGAGCAGTACTTC.

The chain employs TRBV4-3 and TRBJ2-5; 10 bases line up with TRBD2. V was pared by 0 bases and J by 11 bases, with 9 bases of the junction left unmatched. This CDR3 has 15 amino acids. The V gene's germline CDR1 is LGHNA and CDR2 YSLEER. CDR3 sequence: CASSQDPSGRWEQYF. CDR3 nucleotides: TGCGCCAGCAGCCAAGACCCTAGCGGGAGATGGGAGCAGTACTTC.

The V gene is TRBV29-1, the J gene TRBJ1-2; a weak D match, TRBD1 (5 bases). Trimming cost V 4 bases and J 8 bases, with 11 bases left between them. Germline CDR1 reads SQVTM; CDR2 reads ANQGSEA. This CDR3 spans 11 amino acids. Here the CDR3 reads CSVGGVEGYTF. In DNA form, the CDR3 reads TGCAGCGTTGGAGGGGTCGAAGGCTACACCTTC.

This clonotype was counted between two and nine times. The chain recombines TRBV6-5 with TRBJ1-4; D possibly corresponds to TRBD1 (6 bases). Trimming took 2 bases from V and 9 from J, leaving 16 bases between them. This CDR3 is 15 amino acids long. Germline V CDR1 and CDR2: MNHEY, SVGAGI. The CDR3 DNA reads TGTGCCAGCAGTTACGCGGGGGCCCTTCGTAAAAAACTGTTTTTT. It codes for CASSYAGALRKKLFF.

In this sample, this clonotype turned up a few times. This rearrangement joins TRBV4-1 to TRBJ2-5, with 10 positions matching TRBD2. This CDR3 has 14 residues. The ends lost 6 bases at V and 4 bases at J; junction bases unmatched: 5. Germline V gene sequence: CDR1 MGHRA, CDR2 YSYEKL. CDR3 coding DNA: TGCGCCAGCAGTCAGGGACTAGCGTTAGAGACCCAGTACTTC. Translating gives CASSQGLALETQYF.

This clonotype was detected only a few times. The chain combines TRBV5-1 with TRBJ2-1; D remains unclear. The J call may be mistaken, given a closer DNA end match to TRBJ2-4. Germline V gives CDR1 SGHRS, CDR2 YFSETQ. The CDR3 loop spans 14 amino acids. The CDR3 nucleotides read TGCGCCAGCAGCTTGGTTTTAAACAAGCACCCTCAGTACTTC. Encoded protein: CASSLVLNKHPQYF.

A few counts support this clonotype. The chain's CDR3 is CASSSKWGLIRGQETQYF. In DNA form, the CDR3 reads TGTGCCAGCAGCTCAAAGTGGGGATTGATTCGGGGGCAAGAGACCCAGTACTTC. The gene calls are TRBV28 and TRBJ2-5, with D possibly being TRBD2 (6 bases). V shed 6 bases and J shed 2 bases, with 25 bases lying between them. The CDR3 has 18 residues. Germline V gene sequence: CDR1 MDHEN, CDR2 SYDVKM.

The chain couples TRBV29-1 to TRBJ2-1; D ambiguous. Trimming took 1 base from V and 4 from J, leaving 5 bases between them. The CDR3 is 12 amino acids. Germline CDR1 and CDR2: SQVTM and ANQGSEA. The CDR3 is CSVEVQYNEQFF. CDR3 DNA: TGCAGCGTTGAAGTCCAATACAATGAGCAGTTCTTC.